The rows below give T cell receptor beta chains drawn from one sample of a study of cytomegalovirus exposure and HLA in healthy donors. Libraries were prepared by immunoSEQ multiplex PCR; TCRdb keeps only in-frame clonotypes and omits some of them. Of 170,000 or so clones in the sample, roughly three quarters were seen once. Sequencing was carried out using PBMCs. The receptors derive from a woman in her forties or fifties in good health and CMV-seropositive. Both conserved end residues are part of each CDR3. A D gene is named only where the DNA matches it firmly. The size of a clone is reported for some rows only, either as once, few or many, or as a class for expanded clones.

V gene	J gene	D gene	clone size	CDR3 DNA	CDR3 protein
TRBV18	TRBJ1-4	TRBD1	.	TGTGCCAGTAAAGACGGAGGGGGCCCGGGGGAAAAACTGTTTTTT	CASKDGGGPGEKLFF
TRBV5-4	TRBJ2-3	.	.	TGTGCCAGCAGCTTAGGATCAGGCGCTAGCACAGATACGCAGTATTTT	CASSLGSGASTDTQYF
TRBV7-8	TRBJ2-7	TRBD1	.	TGTGCCAGCAGCTTTAGGGTAGGGGGCAGGAGTCCAAGCTCCTACGAGCAGTACTTC	CASSFRVGGRSPSSYEQYF
TRBV6-5	TRBJ1-2	.	.	TGTGCCAGCACGCAGATCGGAGGTTTAGGCTACACCTTC	CASTQIGGLGYTF
TRBV30	TRBJ1-1	.	.	TGTGCCTGGAGTCTCGGGAACACTGAAGCTTTCTTT	CAWSLGNTEAFF
TRBV9	TRBJ1-6	TRBD1	once	TGTGCCAGCAGCGTGTCATCCGGGACAGGGGGCTCACCCCTCCACTTT	CASSVSSGTGGSPLHF
TRBV28	TRBJ1-2	TRBD1	.	TGTGCCAGCAGTTTACGGGGGACAGGGGGCCTGGGTGGCTACACCTTC	CASSLRGTGGLGGYTF
TRBV9	TRBJ1-2	TRBD1	.	TGTGCCAGCAGCGAAACCGGACAGGGACTACTTGGGACCTATGGCTACACCTTC	CASSETGQGLLGTYGYTF
TRBV5-1	TRBJ1-3	TRBD1	.	TGCGCCAGCAGCCCTGGACAGGGGATACGAGACACCATATATTTT	CASSPGQGIRDTIYF
TRBV4-1	TRBJ1-3	TRBD1	.	TGCGCCAGCAGCCCTTCGGGACAGGTCTCTTTCTCTGGAAACACCATATATTTT	CASSPSGQVSFSGNTIYF
TRBV28	TRBJ2-7	.	.	TGTGCCAGCAGCGGAAAGTGGGCAGGGGCCTACGAGCAGTACTTC	CASSGKWAGAYEQYF
TRBV5-6	TRBJ1-1	.	.	TGTGCCAGCAGCTTTAAGGGGTTGGCGAACACTGAAGCTTTCTTT	CASSFKGLANTEAFF
TRBV9	TRBJ2-7	TRBD1	.	TGTGCCAGCAGCCCTTATCCGGGACAGGCCGCCTACGAGCAGTACTTC	CASSPYPGQAAYEQYF
TRBV18	TRBJ1-5	.	once	TGTGCCAGCTCATCCCCACAGCAGCCCCAGCATTTT	CASSSPQQPQHF
TRBV28	TRBJ1-2	.	few	TGTGCCAGCAGTTTTTTGGGACATCTTATGTATGGCTACACCTTC	CASSFLGHLMYGYTF
TRBV19	TRBJ1-4	.	once	TGTGCCAGTAGTATAGTGGCCGCAAATGAAAAACTGTTTTTT	CASSIVAANEKLFF